Presented here are 10 T cell receptor beta chains from one specimen sequenced in a study of Ad26.COV2.S vaccination and SARS-CoV-2 variants. Data came from immunoSEQ multiplex PCR; TCRdb stores just in-frame clones and leaves some out. The repertoire consists of about 180,000 clones, with around nine tenths occurring once and the leading ten covering roughly 6%. The sequencing here drew on peripheral blood, taken after recovery from COVID-19. The source of these receptors is a human donor who had recovered from COVID-19.

The chain is built from TRBV12-3 or TRBV12-4 and TRBJ2-7; D is perhaps TRBD1 (5 bases). Trimming stripped 6 bases from V and 3 bases from J, with 9 bases between. The CDR3 sequence is 12 residues long. CDR3 region: CASSYRIYEQYF. CDR3 nucleotide sequence: TGTGCCAGCAGCTACAGGATCTACGAGCAGTACTTC.

The chain recombines TRBV27 with TRBJ1-1; maybe TRBD1 (6 bases). Trimming shortened V by 8 bases and J by 0 bases, and 19 bases separated the two germline ends. Germline values: CDR1 MNHEY, CDR2 SMNVEV (reference sequence). The CDR3 contains 16 residues. CDR3 loop: CASWNFRQAMNTEAFF. The CDR3, as DNA: TGTGCCAGCTGGAACTTTAGACAGGCTATGAACACTGAAGCTTTCTTT.

The chain recombines TRBV2 with TRBJ2-3, with 10 positions matching TRBD2. The CDR3 is made up of 17 amino acids. CDR1 and CDR2 (germline): SNHLY, FYNNEI. The V segment lost 0 bases and the J segment 0 bases; nucleotides outside the gene matches: 3. CDR3: CASSEAPAGGSTDTQYF. CDR3 coding DNA: TGTGCCAGCAGTGAAGCGCCAGCGGGGGGGAGCACAGATACGCAGTATTTT.

V gene TRBV7-3 combines with J gene TRBJ2-7, with D possibly being TRBD2 (5 bases). The CDR3 runs to 12 residues. V was clipped by 5 bases and J by 12 bases, with 17 bases between them. The germline CDR1 and CDR2 sequences are SGHTA and FQGTGA. CDR3 residues: CASSTQDGGLYF. The CDR3, as DNA: TGTGCCAGCAGCACCCAGGACGGAGGACTGTACTTC.

The chain combines TRBV9 with TRBJ2-7; either TRBD1 or TRBD2 may fit D (7 bases each). V shed 0 bases and J shed 3 bases, with 13 bases lying between them. Germline CDR1 is SGDLS and CDR2 is YYNGEE. The CDR3 contains 15 residues. CDR3 coding DNA: TGTGCCAGCAGCGTAGTTCCAGGGGGGGTCTACGAGCAGTACTTC. The encoded protein is CASSVVPGGVYEQYF.

The chain has TRBV3-1 (or the pseudogene TRBV3-2) and TRBJ2-5; D is tentatively TRBD1 or TRBD2 (5 bases each). CDR1 is LGHDT, CDR2 YNNKEL, per germline (reference sequence). The CDR3 has 18 amino acids. The V end lost 6 bases, the J end lost 1 base, and 24 bases lay between the germline ends. The CDR3 DNA follows: TGTGCCAGCAGTCTCCTGTCCGGCCGGGGACCACGCCAAGAGACCCAGTACTTC. Translated: CASSLLSGRGPRQETQYF.

The chain couples TRBV30 to TRBJ1-4; D is undetermined. This CDR3 is built from 13 residues. Deletions cut 6 bases from V and 7 bases from J, with 15 bases between. Germline loops: CDR1 GTSNPN, CDR2 SVGIG (reference sequence). Here the CDR3 DNA reads TGTGCCTGCCCCACCACGGGCGGTGAAAAACTGTTTTTT. Its translation: CACPTTGGEKLFF. Full variable domain (missing parts from reference TRBV30 and TRBJ1-4): SQTIHQWPATLVQPVGSPLSLECTVEGTSNPNLYWYRQAAGRGLQLLFYSVGIGQISSEVPQNLSASRPQDRQFILSSKKLLLSDSGFYLCACPTTGGEKLFFGSGTQLSVL.

The rearrangement links TRBV11-3 to TRBJ2-1, with D unclear. CDR1 and CDR2 (germline): SGHNT, YENEEA. The CDR3 contains 12 residues. The V end lost 5 bases, the J end lost 4 bases, and 6 bases lay between the germline ends. The CDR3 loop reads CASSRSYNEQFF. DNA of the CDR3: TGTGCCAGCAGCCGATCGTACAATGAGCAGTTCTTC.

This chain links TRBV12-3 or TRBV12-4 with TRBJ2-1; D might be TRBD1 or TRBD2, each matching 5 bases. With 4 bases removed from V and 8 bases from J, the gap between germline ends came to 9 bases. There are 12 residues in the CDR3. CDR3 residues: CASSYGAYEQFF. The CDR3 coding sequence is TGTGCCAGCAGTTACGGGGCGTATGAGCAGTTCTTC.

The gene calls are TRBV5-6 and TRBJ2-5; TRBD1 matches 8 bases. This CDR3 contains 16 residues. V dropped 4 bases and J dropped 1; count of bases not matched to a gene: 9. Germline V lookup: CDR1 SGHDT, CDR2 YYEEEE. In DNA form, the CDR3 reads TGTGCCAGCAGCCTACTTGTAGGGACAGGCCAAGAGACCCAGTACTTC. It is translated as CASSLLVGTGQETQYF. The entire variable domain, with the rest obtained from reference TRBV5-6 and TRBJ2-5, is as follows: DAGVTQSPTHLIKTRGQQVTLRCSPKSGHDTVSWYQQALGQGPQFIFQYYEEEERQRGNFPDRFSGHQFPNYSSELNVNALLLGDSALYLCASSLLVGTGQETQYFGPGTRLLVL.